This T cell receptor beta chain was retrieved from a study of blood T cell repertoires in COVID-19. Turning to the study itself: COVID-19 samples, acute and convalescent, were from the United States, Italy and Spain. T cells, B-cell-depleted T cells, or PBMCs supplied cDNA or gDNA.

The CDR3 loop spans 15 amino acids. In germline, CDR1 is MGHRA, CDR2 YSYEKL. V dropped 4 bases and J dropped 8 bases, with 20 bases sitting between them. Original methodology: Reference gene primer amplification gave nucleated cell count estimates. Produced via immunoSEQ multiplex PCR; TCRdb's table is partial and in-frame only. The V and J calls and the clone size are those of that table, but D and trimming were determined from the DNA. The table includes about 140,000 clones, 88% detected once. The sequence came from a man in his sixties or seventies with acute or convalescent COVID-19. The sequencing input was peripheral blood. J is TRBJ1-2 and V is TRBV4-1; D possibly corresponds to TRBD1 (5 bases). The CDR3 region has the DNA TGCGCCAGCAGCCCTGACAGAGACTCTTTTTCCGGCTACACCTTC. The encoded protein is CASSPDRDSFSGYTF.